A single sample gave rise to the 25 T cell receptor beta chains below, sequenced in a study of immune heterogeneity within non-small cell lung tumors. The TCR beta CDR3 region was amplified by multiplex PCR employing 32 V and 13 J primers. TCRdb fed the multiplex PCR reads into MiXCR, producing one record per CDR3 protein. The sample shows about 12,000 distinct CDR3 sequences, 22% of them seen only once. Each sample used approximately 550 ng of genomic DNA from bulk tumor tissue. Far-apart biopsies, several per primary tumor, were taken during surgery. Each patient presented with untreated, newly diagnosed non-small cell lung cancer and received curative surgery. The sequencing sample was made of lung tumor tissue. These receptors originate from a man in his sixties with non-small cell lung cancer.

Comment on this clonotype: The conserved closing phenylalanine or tryptophan is absent in this CDR3, likely reflecting a read error. The rearrangement joins TRBV3-1 to TRBJ2-7; no firm D call. Trimming stripped 0 bases from V and 7 bases from J, with 10 bases between. The germline CDR1 and CDR2 sequences are LGHDT and YNNKEL (reference sequence). This CDR3 has 13 residues. CDR3 sequence (DNA): TGTGCCAGCAGCCAAGAGTGGAGCCATGAGCAGTACTCC. It codes for CASSQEWSHEQYS.

This clonotype has at least ten counts. The chain couples TRBV19 to TRBJ1-2, with 8 bases that match TRBD1. This CDR3 spans 14 amino acids. Unmatched junction bases numbered 5, after V lost 2 bases and J lost 6 bases. Germline V CDR1 and CDR2: LNHDA, SQIVND (reference sequence). The CDR3 nucleotides read TGTGCCAGTAGTATAATCGACAGGGGTGATGGCTACACCTTC. Residues: CASSIIDRGDGYTF.

This clonotype showed up just a few times. The V call is TRBV9, the J call TRBJ2-1, with TRBD2 identical over 14 bases. Unmatched junction bases numbered 6, after V lost 1 base and J lost 0 bases. The CDR3 sequence is 19 residues long. Looked up from germline, CDR1 is SGDLS and CDR2 is YYNGEE. CDR3 in DNA: TGTGCCAGCAGCGTATTAGGACTAGCGGGAGGAAGCTCCTACAATGAGCAGTTCTTC. Protein: CASSVLGLAGGSSYNEQFF.

This clonotype rates as medium-sized. The rearrangement joins TRBV12-3 or TRBV12-4 to TRBJ2-7, with D uncertain. V lost 6 bases to trimming and J lost 3 bases, with 6 bases between them. The CDR3 has 11 residues. The CDR3 bases are TGTGCCAGCAGCCCCAGCTACGAGCAGTACTTC. Translating it yields CASSPSYEQYF.

This clonotype was counted a few times. The V call is TRBV5-1, the J call TRBJ2-3, with 11 bases identical to TRBD2. Germline CDR1 is SGHRS and CDR2 is YFSETQ. CDR3 length: 17 residues. V trimming: 4 bases; J trimming: 4 bases; junction bases outside the gene matches: 11. This chain's CDR3 is CASSPAASGRTPDTQYF. CDR3 bases: TGCGCCAGCAGCCCCGCAGCTAGCGGGAGGACCCCAGATACGCAGTATTTT.

Relative to its sample, this clonotype is medium-sized (0.01 to 0.1%). The J gene is TRBJ1-5, the V gene TRBV19; D is ambiguous. The germline gives CDR1 LNHDA, CDR2 SQIVND (reference sequence). The ends were cut back, 10 bases at V and 2 bases at J, with 15 bases in the middle. The CDR3 is made up of 14 amino acids. CDR3 loop: CAKGVPPGNQPQHF. As DNA, the CDR3 is TGTGCCAAAGGAGTTCCACCGGGCAATCAGCCCCAGCATTTT.

The chain has TRBV5-1 and TRBJ1-2, with D possibly TRBD1 on 5 matching bases. The CDR3 is made up of 15 amino acids. V lost 0 bases and J lost 5, with 14 bases in between. CDR1 is SGHRS, CDR2 YFSETQ, per germline. The CDR3 protein is CASSLAAGGEYGYTF. As DNA, the CDR3 is TGCGCCAGCAGCTTGGCCGCGGGGGGTGAATATGGCTACACCTTC.

With respect to this clonotype: A much bigger clone sits one base away, suggesting this may be a read error. The genes are TRBV15 and TRBJ2-5; no clear D. The CDR3 contains 14 residues. Looked up from germline, CDR1 is LNHNV and CDR2 is YYDKDF (reference sequence). The DNA for the CDR3 is TGTACCACCAGCAGAGATGCAGGACAAGAGACCCAGTACTTC. Translated, it gives CTTSRDAGQETQYF.

By sample share, this clonotype is medium-sized. This chain joins TRBV20-1 and TRBJ2-7; D is ambiguous. This CDR3 is 14 amino acids long. CDR1 DFQATT and CDR2 SNEGSKA come from the germline V gene (reference sequence). Trimming left V 2 bases short and J 0 bases short, with 11 bases between. CDR3 coding DNA: TGCAGTGCTAGACTTTCAGGCAACTCCTACGAGCAGTACTTC. Amino acids: CSARLSGNSYEQYF.

This clonotype is medium-sized. The chain is built from TRBV12-3 or TRBV12-4 and TRBJ2-1; D is perhaps TRBD2 (7 bases). Trimming pared 3 bases from V and 6 bases from J, leaving 15 bases between. The CDR3 has 15 residues. CDR3 nucleotide sequence: TGTGCCAGCAGTTTCGGACTAGGGGGGCCCAATGAGCAGTTCTTC. Protein sequence: CASSFGLGGPNEQFF.

V gene TRBV28 combines with J gene TRBJ2-1; D perhaps matches TRBD1 (5 bases). CDR3 length equals 13 residues. Trimming removed 5 bases at V and 5 bases at J, with 10 bases between. Germline V gives CDR1 MDHEN, CDR2 SYDVKM. CDR3 loop: CASSTLGDNEQFF. DNA of the CDR3: TGTGCCAGCAGTACATTAGGGGACAATGAGCAGTTCTTC.

The chain has TRBV29-1 and TRBJ1-5; D not certain. This CDR3 is built from 13 residues. V lost 4 bases and J lost 2, with 9 bases in between. Germline loops: CDR1 SQVTM, CDR2 ANQGSEA. Written as DNA, the CDR3 is TGCAGCGTTGTATATAATGGCAATCAGCCCCAGCATTTT. Encoded protein: CSVVYNGNQPQHF.

This sequence joins TRBV10-3 and TRBJ2-3; no firm D call. Germline assignment: CDR1 ENHRY and CDR2 SYGVKD. With 0 bases removed from V and 9 bases from J, the gap between germline ends came to 7 bases. The CDR3 extends over 12 amino acids. CDR3 bases: TGTGCCATCAGTGAGTCGAAGGTAACGCAGTATTTT. Translating it yields CAISESKVTQYF.

This clonotype was found many times. J is TRBJ2-5 and V is TRBV2, with a possible D match to TRBD2 (5 bases). In germline, CDR1 is SNHLY, CDR2 FYNNEI. Trimming pared 6 bases from V and 4 bases from J, leaving 9 bases between. This CDR3 is 12 amino acids long. The chain's CDR3 is CASRDFGETQYF. The DNA for the CDR3 is TGTGCCAGCAGGGACTTTGGAGAGACCCAGTACTTC.

This sequence joins TRBV10-2 and TRBJ2-7; TRBD2 agrees at 9 bases. The J segment lost 6 bases and the V segment lost 4 bases, leaving 10 bases of the junction unmatched. Germline loops: CDR1 WSHSY, CDR2 SAAADI. The CDR3 covers 15 residues. The CDR3 region has the DNA TGCGCCAGCAGTGTGGCGGGAGGGCCCGCTGGCGAGCAGTACTTC. This sequence encodes CASSVAGGPAGEQYF.

The chain is built from TRBV5-6 and TRBJ2-1; D is possibly TRBD1 (5 bases). This CDR3 has 16 amino acids. Germline lookup yields CDR1 SGHDT and CDR2 YYEEEE. Trimming left V 1 base short and J 0 bases short, with 11 bases between. The CDR3 protein is CASSLLGVSSYNEQFF. The CDR3 nucleotides are TGTGCCAGCAGCTTGTTAGGGGTTAGCTCCTACAATGAGCAGTTCTTC. The whole variable domain, filled in from reference TRBV5-6 and TRBJ2-1, reads DAGVTQSPTHLIKTRGQQVTLRCSPKSGHDTVSWYQQALGQGPQFIFQYYEEEERQRGNFPDRFSGHQFPNYSSELNVNALLLGDSALYLCASSLLGVSSYNEQFFGPGTRLTVL.

A word on this clonotype: This sequence may be a read error, since a much larger clone differs from it by one base. The rearrangement uses TRBV18 and TRBJ1-6; no firm D call. The CDR3 covers 14 residues. Germline V lookup: CDR1 KGHSH, CDR2 LQKENI. CDR3 loop: CASSPNMKDSPLNF. The DNA of the CDR3 is TGTGCCAGCTCACCAAATATGAAGGATTCACCCCTCAACTTT.

This clonotype is categorized as medium-sized. The CDR3 here is CASSFYREYGYTF. The CDR3 DNA follows: TGTGCCAGCAGTTTCTACAGGGAATATGGCTACACCTTC. The J gene is TRBJ1-2, the V gene TRBV12-3 or TRBV12-4; D possibly corresponds to TRBD1 (6 bases). The CDR3 sequence is 13 residues long. Between the trimmed V and J ends, which lost 3 bases and 5 bases, there was a span of 10 bases.

In its sample, this clonotype is medium-sized. J is TRBJ2-7 and V is TRBV20-1, with 10 bases lining up with TRBD2. This CDR3 comprises 15 residues. The V gene's germline CDR1 is DFQATT and CDR2 SNEGSKA (reference sequence). The J segment lost 5 bases and the V segment lost 3 bases, leaving 10 bases of the junction unmatched. This chain's CDR3 is CSASSPGLATNEQYF. The CDR3 nucleotides read TGCAGTGCTAGTTCGCCGGGACTAGCGACCAACGAGCAGTACTTC.

This clonotype was counted only a few times. This chain's CDR3 is CASSQGVGELFF. For the CDR3, the DNA is TGTGCCAGCAGCCAAGGGGTCGGGGAGCTGTTTTTT. V usage is TRBV3-1 and J usage is TRBJ2-2; D call uncertain. V lost 1 base and J lost 7, with 4 bases in between. The V gene's germline CDR1 is LGHDT and CDR2 YNNKEL (reference sequence). This CDR3 is 12 amino acids long. The full variable domain, with the rest looked up from reference TRBV3-1 and TRBJ2-2, is DTAVSQTPKYLVTQMGNDKSIKCEQNLGHDTMYWYKQDSKKFLKIMFSYNNKELIINETVPNRFSPKSPDKAHLNLHINSLELGDSAVYFCASSQGVGELFFGEGSRLTVL.

This clonotype was observed a few times. J is TRBJ2-1 and V is TRBV7-3, with 9 bases lining up with TRBD1. Germline V CDR1 and CDR2: SGHTA, FQGTGA. CDR3 size: 16 residues. The V gene end was trimmed by 2 bases and the J gene end by 3 bases; junction bases not matched to a gene: 5. CDR3 residues: CASSLAPGQGYNEQFF. DNA of the CDR3: TGTGCCAGCAGCTTAGCTCCGGGACAGGGCTACAATGAGCAGTTCTTC. The whole variable domain, remainder taken from reference TRBV7-3 and TRBJ2-1, is GAGVSQTPSNKVTEKGKYVELRCDPISGHTALYWYRQSLGQGPEFLIYFQGTGAADDSGLPNDRFFAVRPEGSVSTLKIQRTERGDSAVYLCASSLAPGQGYNEQFFGPGTRLTVL.

By frequency in the sample, this clonotype is medium-sized. The chain links TRBV12-3 or TRBV12-4 to TRBJ1-2; a possible D gene is TRBD1 (5 bases). The CDR3 consists of 14 residues. The V end was cut by 4 bases, the J end by 7 bases, with 16 bases between. CDR3 DNA sequence: TGTGCCAGCAGTTGGGGCCGCATTATGCCTGGCTACACCTTC. As protein: CASSWGRIMPGYTF.

In the case of this clonotype: One base away lies a much larger clone, so this may be a sequencing read error. This sequence joins TRBV12-5 and TRBJ1-6, with D perhaps TRBD1 (5 bases). This CDR3 has 13 amino acids. Germline loops: CDR1 LGHNT, CDR2 FRNRAP. The CDR3 coding sequence is TGTGCTAGTCGTTTGGTCCTGGGGACGCCCCTCCACTTT. Its protein is CASRLVLGTPLHF.

The rearrangement joins TRBV6-5 to TRBJ2-5; TRBD1 is a possible D gene (5 bases). Trimming pared 2 bases from V and 1 base from J, leaving 8 bases between. CDR3 length: 14 residues. Germline V gene data show CDR1 as MNHEY and CDR2 as SVGAGI. The CDR3 is CASSYMGPQETQYF. In DNA form, the CDR3 reads TGTGCCAGCAGTTACATGGGGCCCCAAGAGACCCAGTACTTC.

This clonotype was counted only a few times. The CDR3 sequence is CSAIAGDPTGELFF. CDR3 nucleotide sequence: TGCAGTGCAATAGCGGGAGACCCCACCGGGGAGCTGTTTTTT. This chain joins TRBV20-1 and TRBJ2-2; 9 nucleotides match TRBD2. This CDR3 contains 14 residues. Germline CDR1 DFQATT, CDR2 SNEGSKA (reference sequence). Unmatched junction bases numbered 6, after V lost 6 bases and J lost 4 bases.